This TCR beta chain is drawn from a study of T cell repertoires in aging, cancer and after chemotherapy. Rearranged V-D-J TRB sequences were amplified with a mixed TRB-A/B primer pool. In TCRdb, the multiplex PCR reads were re-called with MiXCR into one record per CDR3 protein. The sample includes some 1,700 distinct CDR3 sequences, roughly 20% of them seen just once. TCR beta rearrangements were amplified from peripheral blood genomic DNA. From germline, CDR1 is SGHRS and CDR2 YFSETQ. The J segment lost 0 bases and the V segment lost 4 bases, leaving 7 bases of the junction unmatched. There are 17 residues in the CDR3.

The sequence was obtained from a human donor with a blood cancer. The sequenced material came from blood. This chain connects TRBV5-1 to TRBJ2-6; TRBD1 agrees at 7 bases. CDR3: CASSDPGQFSGANVLTF. Here the CDR3 DNA reads TGCGCCAGCAGCGACCCGGGACAGTTCTCTGGGGCCAACGTCCTGACTTTC.